In this sample, the clone carrying this T cell receptor (beta chain) turned up a few times. The source of the sample is a study of T cells in Graves' hyperthyroidism and ophthalmopathy. There are 18 residues in the CDR3. The J segment lost 1 base and the V segment lost 5 bases, leaving 11 bases of the junction unmatched. RNA transcripts were the template for amplifying TCR beta CDR3 regions. When the TCR CDR3 underwent first-round RT-PCR, the HTBI primer set was used. From the multiplex PCR reads, TCRdb called clonotypes with MiXCR, one entry per CDR3 protein. The data contain roughly 400,000 distinct CDR3 sequences, more than 13% of them singletons.

The clonotype was recovered from a man between 45 and 60 years old with Graves' ophthalmopathy. Sequenced material: blood. The chain links TRBV12-3 or TRBV12-4 to TRBJ2-6; 7 nucleotides match TRBD1. The CDR3 bases are TGTGCCAGCAGTGGACAGGTTGGAACCGAATCTGGGGCCAACGTCCTGACTTTC. Amino acid sequence: CASSGQVGTESGANVLTF.